This TCR beta chain was sequenced for a study of blood T cell repertoires in COVID-19. In the study overall: Collection of acute and convalescent COVID-19 samples took place in the United States, Italy and Spain. From T cells, B-cell-depleted T cells, or PBMCs came the material, which was cDNA or gDNA.

Authors' methods: Amplification from reference gene primers served as the basis for estimated nucleated cell counts. Using immunoSEQ multiplex PCR, the repertoire was profiled, and TCRdb retains in-frame clones only, with some absent. Clone size and the V and J calls come from that table; the DNA yielded D and trimming. The data show roughly 54,000 clones, over 80% seen once. Unmatched junction bases numbered 7, after V lost 2 bases and J lost 5 bases. The CDR3 is 15 amino acids. CDR1 and CDR2 (germline): SQVTM, ANQGSEA. The sequenced sample consisted of peripheral blood. The rearrangement uses TRBV29-1 and TRBJ2-3; 10 bases agree with TRBD1. The source of this sequence is a woman aged 55-70 years with active or convalescent COVID-19. The CDR3 coding sequence is TGCAGCGTTGAAACCGGTAGGACAGGGGGAGATACGCAGTATTTT. It codes for CSVETGRTGGDTQYF.